The 5 T cell receptor beta chains listed next were all sequenced from one sample in a study of post-analysis software for immune sequencing data (dated by TCRdb to the mid-2010s). Paper-wide results and their limitations: Patients showed significantly higher frequencies than controls for roughly five TRBV segments, among them TRBV5-6, TRBV5-1 and TRBV20-1.

Library preparation employed PCR. The run used an Illumina HiSeq 2500. To reduce PCR and sequencing biases, unique molecular identifiers were incorporated into the TCR beta cDNA libraries. TCRdb reprocessed the public reads (quality trimming at Q25 with fastp, clone calling with MiXCR) and kept in-frame beta chains. Every distinct CDR3 protein forms one entry, paired with its most common genes and DNA. The sample table shows approximately 150,000 distinct CDR3 sequences, and 30% are seen once. Less than 1.6% of the sample rests with the top ten. No antigen has been identified for these receptors. Sequencing was performed on blood. These receptors all stem from a girl between 5 and 17 years old with multiple sclerosis.

This chain connects TRBV2 to TRBJ2-2; D unclear. Germline assignment: CDR1 SNHLY and CDR2 FYNNEI. V lost 4 bases to trimming and J lost 4 bases, with 10 bases between them. The CDR3 is 14 amino acids. This CDR3 is CASSGGKGTGELFF. As DNA, the CDR3 is TGTGCCAGCAGTGGGGGTAAGGGCACCGGGGAGCTGTTTTTT.

This clonotype came up a few times. This chain links TRBV12-3 or TRBV12-4 with TRBJ1-3; D is uncertain. Trimming removed 7 bases from V and 2 bases from J, with 12 bases in between. This CDR3 region has 14 residues. CDR3 sequence: CASTLTGTGNTIYF. CDR3 in DNA: TGTGCCAGCACCCTCACCGGAACTGGAAACACCATATATTTT.

In DNA form, the CDR3 reads TGTGCCAGCAGCCTCTGGACTAGCGGGAGTACAGATACGCAGTATTTT. Translated: CASSLWTSGSTDTQYF. The chain couples TRBV3-1 to TRBJ2-3, with 13 bases aligning to TRBD2. Germline V gene sequence: CDR1 LGHDT, CDR2 YNNKEL (reference sequence). Trimming took 4 bases from V and 3 from J; bases not matched to a gene: 4. This CDR3 is built from 16 residues.

This clonotype was seen ten or more times. The CDR3 region is CASSFRDRTDGWQYF. The CDR3 region has the DNA TGTGCCAGCAGCTTCCGGGACAGGACTGATGGGTGGCAGTACTTC. The V gene is TRBV7-2, the J gene TRBJ2-5; 8 bases line up with TRBD1. The J segment lost 11 bases and the V segment lost 3 bases, leaving 14 bases of the junction unmatched. The CDR3 covers 15 residues. The germline gives CDR1 SGHTA, CDR2 FQGNSA.

In regard to this clonotype: A much larger clone lies one base from this, so it may be a read error. The V and J genes are TRBV11-2 and TRBJ1-2; no clear D gene. There are 16 residues in the CDR3. CDR1 is SGHAT and CDR2 is FQNNGV in the germline V gene. CDR3 DNA: TGTACCAGCAGCTACGAGGGTCCCCTAACGACGGGCGGCTACACCTTC. It is translated as CTSSYEGPLTTGGYTF.